These 17 T cell receptor beta chains were sequenced from one sample in a study of naive and memory T cell subsets. Both TRBC1 and TRBC2 were covered by a beta constant-region primer of two equimolar oligonucleotides. Nested alpha and beta constant-region primers with the SP2 primer drove four PCR rounds on ligated cDNA. MiXCR was run by TCRdb on the UMI-ligation and nested PCR reads, yielding one entry per CDR3 protein. Among 25,000 to 40,000 distinct CDR3 sequences listed, under 20% were seen once. Sequencing was done on a sample of effector memory CD4+ T cells from blood. This sample's subset: effector memory, CD45RA- CD27-. Receptor source: a human donor in good health.

The V and J genes are TRBV28 and TRBJ2-1; D may match TRBD1 or TRBD2 (5 bases each). Germline assignment: CDR1 MDHEN and CDR2 SYDVKM. This CDR3 region has 13 residues. Trimming left V 2 bases short and J 12 bases short, with 14 bases between. The CDR3, as DNA: TGTGCCAGCAGTTTAGAGCCGGGACCAACGCAGTTCTTC. Amino acid sequence: CASSLEPGPTQFF.

The gene calls are TRBV7-6 and TRBJ1-6; D is unresolved. Between the trimmed V and J ends, which lost 5 bases and 7 bases, there was a span of 6 bases. CDR3 length: 12 amino acids. The germline V gene encodes CDR1 SGHVS and CDR2 FNYEAQ. The CDR3 loop reads CASSRPNSPLHF. CDR3 nucleotide sequence: TGTGCCAGCAGCCGACCAAATTCACCCCTCCACTTT.

This clonotype was detected only a few times. The rearrangement links TRBV9 to TRBJ2-1; TRBD2 matches 14 bases. J gave up 7 bases and V 2 bases, and 5 bases lay outside the gene matches. This CDR3 spans 16 amino acids. CDR1 and CDR2 from the germline V gene are SGDLS and YYNGEE. The CDR3 here is CASSVIGTSGSNEQFF. The CDR3 region has the DNA TGTGCCAGCAGCGTTATAGGGACTAGCGGGAGTAATGAGCAGTTCTTC.

This sequence joins TRBV5-1 and TRBJ1-2, with D possibly matching TRBD1 (6 bases). Trimming cost V 3 bases and J 2 bases, with 11 bases left between them. From germline, CDR1 is SGHRS and CDR2 YFSETQ. The CDR3 extends over 14 amino acids. CDR3 protein: CASSYPTGNYGYTF. The CDR3, as DNA: TGCGCCAGCAGCTACCCGACAGGAAACTATGGCTACACCTTC.

This clonotype showed up many times. CDR3 loop: CSAQTPGPRGADTQYF. The CDR3 DNA sequence: TGCAGTGCCCAGACTCCGGGACCCCGAGGCGCAGATACGCAGTATTTT. The chain carries TRBV20-1 and TRBJ2-3; D possibly matches TRBD1 or TRBD2 (5 bases each). Looked up from germline, CDR1 is DFQATT and CDR2 is SNEGSKA (reference sequence). V lost 6 bases to trimming and J lost 4 bases, with 23 bases between them. The CDR3 has 16 residues.

The J gene is TRBJ1-5, the V gene TRBV2; unclear D gene. Germline lookup yields CDR1 SNHLY and CDR2 FYNNEI. Trimming shortened V by 6 bases and J by 8 bases, and 14 bases separated the two germline ends. The CDR3 runs to 13 residues. The CDR3: CASRSGLEKPQHF. CDR3 coding DNA: TGTGCCAGCAGGTCGGGCCTGGAGAAGCCCCAGCATTTT.

V usage is TRBV30 and J usage is TRBJ2-7; TRBD1 or TRBD2 may be the D gene (5 bases each). From germline, CDR1 is GTSNPN and CDR2 SVGIG (reference sequence). V was clipped by 5 bases and J by 6 bases, with 17 bases between them. This CDR3 spans 13 amino acids. The CDR3 region is CAWGSGAASEQYF. The CDR3 region has the DNA TGTGCCTGGGGATCCGGGGCCGCCAGCGAGCAGTACTTC.

This clonotype has a count of ten or more. The chain recombines TRBV20-1 with TRBJ2-5; unclear D gene. With 6 bases removed from V and 4 bases from J, the gap between germline ends came to 6 bases. CDR1 and CDR2 (germline): DFQATT, SNEGSKA (reference sequence). The CDR3 is 10 amino acids. Here the CDR3 reads CSALGETQYF. DNA for the CDR3: TGCAGTGCCCTTGGAGAGACCCAGTACTTC.

This clonotype has only a few counts. This chain uses TRBV9 with TRBJ2-3, with TRBD1 as a possible D gene (6 bases). The V gene lost 0 bases and the J gene lost 7 bases, with 18 bases spanning the gap. The germline CDR1 and CDR2 sequences are SGDLS and YYNGEE. The CDR3 is 16 amino acids. CDR3 loop: CASSVGGRGTVNTQYF. The CDR3 DNA is TGTGCCAGCAGCGTAGGGGGCAGGGGTACCGTCAATACGCAGTATTTT.

This clonotype has just a few counts. This chain connects TRBV15 to TRBJ2-4; TRBD1 is a possible D gene (6 bases). The length of the CDR3 is 17 residues. V was pared by 0 bases and J by 9 bases, with 21 bases between. CDR1 is LNHNV, CDR2 YYDKDF, per germline (reference sequence). The CDR3 coding sequence is TGTGCCACCAGCAGAGATGAGGGTGGAAGGGCCAGGGGCATTCAGTACTTC. Its translation is CATSRDEGGRARGIQYF. The full variable domain, its missing parts supplied by reference TRBV15 and TRBJ2-4, is DAMVIQNPRYQVTQFGKPVTLSCSQTLNHNVMYWYQQKSSQAPKLLFHYYDKDFNNEADTPDNFQSRRPNTSFCFLDIRSPGLGDTAMYLCATSRDEGGRARGIQYFGAGTRLSVL.

The chain employs TRBV10-3 and TRBJ1-4; unclear D gene. Germline V CDR1 and CDR2: ENHRY, SYGVKD. V lost 3 bases to trimming and J lost 7 bases, with 9 bases between them. This CDR3 is built from 13 residues. The CDR3 sequence: CAISDVFGEKLFF. The CDR3 DNA reads as TGTGCCATCAGTGACGTTTTCGGTGAAAAACTGTTTTTT.

This chain joins TRBV7-2 and TRBJ1-5, with D possibly TRBD1 on 5 matching bases. Germline V gives CDR1 SGHTA, CDR2 FQGNSA. The CDR3 has 15 residues. Trimming cost V 3 bases and J 7 bases, with 16 bases left between them. The chain's CDR3 is CASSLAGPRGQPQHF. DNA of the CDR3: TGTGCCAGCAGCTTGGCCGGGCCTCGGGGGCAGCCCCAGCATTTT.

CDR3 protein: CASSPIGGGKNIQYF. The CDR3 DNA sequence: TGTGCCAGCAGCCCCATCGGGGGAGGCAAAAACATTCAGTACTTC. The V and J genes are TRBV7-9 and TRBJ2-4, with D tentatively TRBD2 (6 bases). The CDR3 spans 15 residues. Germline V gives CDR1 SEHNR, CDR2 FQNEAQ (reference sequence). V was shortened by 5 bases and J by 3 bases, with 14 bases between the two germline ends. The full variable domain, completed using reference TRBV7-9 and TRBJ2-4, is DTGVSQNPRHKITKRGQNVTFRCDPISEHNRLYWYRQTLGQGPEFLTYFQNEAQLEKSRLLSDRFSAERPKGSFSTLEIQRTEQGDSAMYLCASSPIGGGKNIQYFGAGTRLSVL.

In this sample, this clonotype turned up many times. V usage is TRBV5-1 and J usage is TRBJ1-4, with D perhaps TRBD1 (5 bases). This CDR3 is 17 amino acids long. Trimming removed 5 bases at V and 8 bases at J, with 25 bases between. Germline V lookup: CDR1 SGHRS, CDR2 YFSETQ. CDR3: CASRNTDRGRRSEKLFF. The CDR3 DNA reads TGCGCCAGCAGGAATACAGACAGAGGGAGGAGAAGCGAAAAACTGTTTTTT.

This clonotype has just a few counts. The chain links TRBV14 to TRBJ1-4, with D uncertain. CDR1 and CDR2 (germline): SGHDN, FVKESK. The CDR3 consists of 14 residues. The V end was cut by 2 bases, the J end by 4 bases, with 8 bases between. CDR3 sequence: CASSQLGFNEKLFF. Written as DNA, the CDR3 is TGTGCCAGCAGCCAATTGGGGTTTAATGAAAAACTGTTTTTT.

This clonotype was counted at least ten times. The chain is built from TRBV15 and TRBJ1-5; D is ambiguous. The length of the CDR3 is 14 residues. Between the trimmed V and J ends, which lost 0 bases and 0 bases, there was a span of 3 bases. The germline V gene encodes CDR1 LNHNV and CDR2 YYDKDF (reference sequence). As DNA, the CDR3 is TGTGCCACCAGCAGAGACAATAGCAATCAGCCCCAGCATTTT. As protein: CATSRDNSNQPQHF.

There are a few counts of this clonotype. V gene TRBV7-9 combines with J gene TRBJ2-1, with a possible D match to TRBD2 (5 bases). CDR1 and CDR2 from the germline V gene are SEHNR and FQNEAQ (reference sequence). V was pared by 5 bases and J by 9 bases, with 14 bases between. The CDR3 consists of 13 residues. CDR3 sequence (DNA): TGTGCCAGCAGCCGAGGCGGGTTTGCTGAGCAGTTCTTC. It yields the protein CASSRGGFAEQFF. Full variable domain (rest looked up from reference TRBV7-9 and TRBJ2-1): DTGVSQNPRHKITKRGQNVTFRCDPISEHNRLYWYRQTLGQGPEFLTYFQNEAQLEKSRLLSDRFSAERPKGSFSTLEIQRTEQGDSAMYLCASSRGGFAEQFFGPGTRLTVL.